This T cell receptor beta chain was obtained from a study of cytomegalovirus exposure and HLA in healthy donors. Regarding the study as a whole: Association of a missense DCLRE1C variant with TCR beta V- and J-gene trimming was reported in a later analysis.

PCR primers comprised 60 Vbeta and 13 Jbeta primers. Method: immunoSEQ multiplex PCR; TCRdb's copy keeps in-frame clones and lacks some. The sample lists roughly 160,000 clones, 70% to 80% occurring once. As concerns this clone: Its antigen is not identified.

The CDR3 has 16 amino acids. The germline V and J ends were trimmed by 1 base and 2 bases, with 11 bases remaining between them. Germline V gene sequence: CDR1 SGHNT, CDR2 YENEEA. This chain connects TRBV11-3 to TRBJ2-2, with unresolved D. The source is a man aged 18 to 30 in good health and CMV-seropositive. Material for sequencing was PBMCs. The CDR3 protein is CASSLGRPGNTGELFF. Written as DNA, the CDR3 is TGTGCCAGCAGCTTAGGTCGGCCAGGAAACACCGGGGAGCTGTTTTTT.